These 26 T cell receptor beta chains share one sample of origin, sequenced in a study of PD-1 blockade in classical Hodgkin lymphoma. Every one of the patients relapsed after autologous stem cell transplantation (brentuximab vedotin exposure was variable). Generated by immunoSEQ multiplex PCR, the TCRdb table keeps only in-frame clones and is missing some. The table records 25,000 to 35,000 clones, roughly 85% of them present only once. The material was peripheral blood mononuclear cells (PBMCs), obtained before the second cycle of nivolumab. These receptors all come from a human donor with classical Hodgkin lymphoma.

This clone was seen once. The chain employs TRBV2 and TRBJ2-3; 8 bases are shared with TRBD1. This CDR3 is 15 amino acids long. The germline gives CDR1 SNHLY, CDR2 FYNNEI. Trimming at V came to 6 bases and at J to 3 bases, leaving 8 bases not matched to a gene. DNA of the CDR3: TGTGCCAGCAGCGCTGGCAGGGGGCGTACAGATACGCAGTATTTT. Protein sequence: CASSAGRGRTDTQYF.

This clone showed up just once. The CDR3 DNA follows: TGTGCCAGCTACTATCGGGGAGACACTGAAGCTTTCTTT. This codes for CASYYRGDTEAFF. The chain recombines TRBV6-6 with TRBJ1-1; D is ambiguous. The length of the CDR3 is 13 residues. Germline V gene lookup returns CDR1 MNHNY and CDR2 SVGAGI (reference sequence). V was cut by 8 bases and J by 3 bases, with 13 bases left in between.

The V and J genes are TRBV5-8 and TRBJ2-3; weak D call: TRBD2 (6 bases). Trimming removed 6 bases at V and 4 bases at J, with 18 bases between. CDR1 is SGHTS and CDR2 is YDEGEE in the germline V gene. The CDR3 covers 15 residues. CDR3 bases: TGTGCCAGCAACGTAGCGGCAGTCGAGTCAGATACGCAGTATTTT. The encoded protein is CASNVAAVESDTQYF.

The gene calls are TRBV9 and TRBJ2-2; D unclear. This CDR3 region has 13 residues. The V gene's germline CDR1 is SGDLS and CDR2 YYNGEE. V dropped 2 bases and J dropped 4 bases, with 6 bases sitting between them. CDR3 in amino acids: CASSVSFTGELFF. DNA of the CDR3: TGTGCCAGCAGCGTCTCCTTCACCGGGGAGCTGTTTTTT.

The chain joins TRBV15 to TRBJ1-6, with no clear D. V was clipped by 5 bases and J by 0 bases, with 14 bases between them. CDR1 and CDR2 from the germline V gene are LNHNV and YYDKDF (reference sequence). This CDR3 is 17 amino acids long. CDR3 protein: CATSRRSPSSYNSPLHF. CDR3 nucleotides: TGTGCCACCAGCCGAAGATCCCCGAGCTCCTATAATTCACCCCTCCACTTT.

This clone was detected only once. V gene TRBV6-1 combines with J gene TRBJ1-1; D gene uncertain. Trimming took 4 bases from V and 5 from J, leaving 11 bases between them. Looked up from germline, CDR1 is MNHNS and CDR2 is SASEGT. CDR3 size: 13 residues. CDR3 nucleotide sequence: TGTGCCAGCAGTGCGTCTGAGCGGACTGAAGCTTTCTTT. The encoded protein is CASSASERTEAFF.

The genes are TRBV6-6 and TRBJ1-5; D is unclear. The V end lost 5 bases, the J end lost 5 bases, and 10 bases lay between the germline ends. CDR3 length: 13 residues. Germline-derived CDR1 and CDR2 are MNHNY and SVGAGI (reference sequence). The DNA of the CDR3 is TGTGCCAGCAGTCTGAACAGAGATCAGCCCCAGCATTTT. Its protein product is CASSLNRDQPQHF.

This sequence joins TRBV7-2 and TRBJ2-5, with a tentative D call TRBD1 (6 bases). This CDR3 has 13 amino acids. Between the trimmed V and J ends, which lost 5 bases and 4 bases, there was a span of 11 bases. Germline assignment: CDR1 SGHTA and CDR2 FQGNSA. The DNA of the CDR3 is TGTGCCAGCAGCCGAACAGGGTCAGAGACCCAGTACTTC. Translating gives CASSRTGSETQYF.

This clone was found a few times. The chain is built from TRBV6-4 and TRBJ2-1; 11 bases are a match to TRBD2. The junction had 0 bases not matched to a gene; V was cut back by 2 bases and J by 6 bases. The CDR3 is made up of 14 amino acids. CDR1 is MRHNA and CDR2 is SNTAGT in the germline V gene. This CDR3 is CASSDGTSGNEQFF. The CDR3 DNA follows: TGTGCCAGCAGTGACGGGACTAGCGGCAATGAGCAGTTCTTC.

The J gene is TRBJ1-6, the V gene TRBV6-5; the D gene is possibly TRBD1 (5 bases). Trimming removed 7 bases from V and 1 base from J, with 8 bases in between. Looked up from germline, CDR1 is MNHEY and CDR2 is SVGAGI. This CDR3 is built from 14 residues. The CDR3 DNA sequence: TGTGCCAGCACCAGGGATTCCTATAATTCACCCCTCCACTTT. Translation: CASTRDSYNSPLHF.

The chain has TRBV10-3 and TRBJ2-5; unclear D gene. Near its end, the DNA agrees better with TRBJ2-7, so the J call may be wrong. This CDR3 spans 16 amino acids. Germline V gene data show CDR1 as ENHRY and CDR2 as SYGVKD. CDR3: CAISDPTVLGSYEQYF. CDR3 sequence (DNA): TGTGCCATCAGTGACCCCACGGTGCTAGGGTCCTACGAGCAGTACTTC.

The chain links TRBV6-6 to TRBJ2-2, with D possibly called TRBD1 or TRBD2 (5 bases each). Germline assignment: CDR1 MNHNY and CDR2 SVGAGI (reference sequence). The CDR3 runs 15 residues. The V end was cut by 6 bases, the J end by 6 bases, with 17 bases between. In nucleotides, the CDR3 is TGTGCCAGCAGCTACAGTGGGGGTTGGGCCGGGGAGCTGTTTTTT. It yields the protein CASSYSGGWAGELFF.

CDR3 bases: TGTGCCAGCAGGATGGGAATTAATCAGCCCCAGCATTTT. This encodes CASRMGINQPQHF. This chain joins TRBV6-5 and TRBJ1-5, with no clear D. Germline V lookup: CDR1 MNHEY, CDR2 SVGAGI. The V end was cut by 6 bases, the J end by 4 bases, with 10 bases between. CDR3 length: 13 amino acids.

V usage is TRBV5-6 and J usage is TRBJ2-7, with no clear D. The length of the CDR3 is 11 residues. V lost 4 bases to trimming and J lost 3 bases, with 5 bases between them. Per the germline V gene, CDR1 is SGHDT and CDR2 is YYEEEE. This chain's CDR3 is CASSRNYEQYV. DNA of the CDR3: TGTGCCAGCAGCCGAAACTACGAGCAGTACGTC.

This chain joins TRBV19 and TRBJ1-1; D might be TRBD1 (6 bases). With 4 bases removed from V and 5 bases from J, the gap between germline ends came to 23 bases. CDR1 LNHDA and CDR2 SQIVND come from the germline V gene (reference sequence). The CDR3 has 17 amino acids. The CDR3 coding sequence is TGTGCCAGTAGTAGAGGGCTTCCGGGGGCGGTAGGTACTGAAGCTTTCTTT. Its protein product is CASSRGLPGAVGTEAFF.

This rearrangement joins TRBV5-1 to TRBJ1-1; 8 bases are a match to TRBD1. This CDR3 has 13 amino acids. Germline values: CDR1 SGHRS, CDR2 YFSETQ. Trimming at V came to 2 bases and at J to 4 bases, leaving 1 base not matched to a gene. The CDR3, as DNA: TGCGCCAGCAGCTTTCAGGGGGCCACTGAAGCTTTCTTT. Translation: CASSFQGATEAFF.

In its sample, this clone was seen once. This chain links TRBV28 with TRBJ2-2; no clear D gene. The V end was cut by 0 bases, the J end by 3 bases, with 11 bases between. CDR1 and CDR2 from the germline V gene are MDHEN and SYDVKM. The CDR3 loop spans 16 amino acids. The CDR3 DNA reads TGTGCCAGCAGTTTATGGGACCCCGGAGACACCGGGGAGCTGTTTTTT. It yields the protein CASSLWDPGDTGELFF.

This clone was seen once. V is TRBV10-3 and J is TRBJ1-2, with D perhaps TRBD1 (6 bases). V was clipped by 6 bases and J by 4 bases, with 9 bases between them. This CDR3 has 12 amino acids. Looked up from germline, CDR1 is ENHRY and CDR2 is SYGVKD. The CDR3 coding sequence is TGTGCCATCAGCACAGGGTCCTATGGCTACACCTTC. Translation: CAISTGSYGYTF.

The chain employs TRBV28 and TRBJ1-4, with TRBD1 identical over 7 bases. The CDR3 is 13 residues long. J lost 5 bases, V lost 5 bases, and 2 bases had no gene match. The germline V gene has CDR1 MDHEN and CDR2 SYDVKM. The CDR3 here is CASSRGQNEKLFF. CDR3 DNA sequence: TGTGCCAGCAGTAGGGGACAGAATGAAAAACTGTTTTTT.

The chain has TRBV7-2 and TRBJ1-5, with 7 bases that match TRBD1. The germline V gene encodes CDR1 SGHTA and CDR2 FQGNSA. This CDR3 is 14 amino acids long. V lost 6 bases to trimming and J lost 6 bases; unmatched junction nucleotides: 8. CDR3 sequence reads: CASSPTGVGQPQHF. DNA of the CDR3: TGTGCCAGCAGTCCAACAGGGGTGGGTCAGCCCCAGCATTTT.

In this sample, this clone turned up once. CDR3 bases: TGTGCCAGCAGCTTAGCGAACCCCTCGGCAACCATATATTTT. As protein: CASSLANPSATIYF. The chain carries TRBV7-2 and TRBJ1-3; D is undetermined. The V end was cut by 0 bases, the J end by 10 bases, with 13 bases between. CDR1 is SGHTA and CDR2 is FQGNSA in the germline V gene. This CDR3 has 14 residues.

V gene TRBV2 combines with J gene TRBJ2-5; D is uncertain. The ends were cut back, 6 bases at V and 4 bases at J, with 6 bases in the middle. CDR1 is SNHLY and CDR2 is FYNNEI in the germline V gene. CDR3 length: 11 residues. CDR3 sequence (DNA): TGTGCCAGCAGGGACGGAGAGACCCAGTACTTC. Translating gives CASRDGETQYF.

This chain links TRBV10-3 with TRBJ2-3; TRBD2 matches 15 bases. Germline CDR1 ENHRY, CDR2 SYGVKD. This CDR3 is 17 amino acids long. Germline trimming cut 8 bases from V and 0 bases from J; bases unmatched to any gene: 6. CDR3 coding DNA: TGTGCCATCCGAGGACTAGCGGGGGGGATTAGCACAGATACGCAGTATTTT. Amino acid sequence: CAIRGLAGGISTDTQYF.

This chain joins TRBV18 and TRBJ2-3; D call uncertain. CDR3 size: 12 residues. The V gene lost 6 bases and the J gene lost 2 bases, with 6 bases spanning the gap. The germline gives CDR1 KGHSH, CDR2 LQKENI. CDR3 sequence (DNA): TGTGCCAGCTCCCTCTCCACAGATACGCAGTATTTT. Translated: CASSLSTDTQYF.

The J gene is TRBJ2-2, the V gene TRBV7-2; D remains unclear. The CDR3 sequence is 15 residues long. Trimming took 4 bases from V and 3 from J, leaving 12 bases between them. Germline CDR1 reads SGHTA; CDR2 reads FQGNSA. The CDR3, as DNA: TGTGCCAGCAGCTCCGACAAAGGTTACACCGGGGAGCTGTTTTTT. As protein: CASSSDKGYTGELFF.

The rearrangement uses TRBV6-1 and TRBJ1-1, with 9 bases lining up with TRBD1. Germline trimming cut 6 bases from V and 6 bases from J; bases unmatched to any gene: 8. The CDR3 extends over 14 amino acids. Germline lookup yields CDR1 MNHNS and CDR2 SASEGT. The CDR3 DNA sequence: TGTGCCAGCAGCCAATTACAGGGGGCCGCTGAAGCTTTCTTT. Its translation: CASSQLQGAAEAFF.